These 10 T cell receptor beta chains share one sample of origin, sequenced in a study of cytomegalovirus exposure and HLA in healthy donors. Sequencing used immunoSEQ multiplex PCR; TCRdb keeps in-frame clones, though not all of them. Found here are approximately 280,000 clones, 65% to 90% of them singletons; the top ten hold 1%. Source material: PBMCs. These receptors were obtained from a woman aged 18-30 years in good health and CMV-seronegative.

This chain joins TRBV16 and TRBJ2-3, with 12 positions matching TRBD2. Germline CDR1 reads KGHSY; CDR2 reads FQNENV. The CDR3 length is 20 residues. V shed 0 bases and J 6 bases; nucleotides not matched to a gene: 16. In nucleotides, the CDR3 is TGTGCCAGCAGCCAATCCCATCTACTAGCGGGGGGACACATCTCCGATACGCAGTATTTT. It codes for CASSQSHLLAGGHISDTQYF.

This chain links TRBV7-9 with TRBJ2-2, with a tentative D call TRBD2 (5 bases). Trimming removed 7 bases from V and 7 bases from J, with 19 bases in between. Germline assignment: CDR1 SEHNR and CDR2 FQNEAQ (reference sequence). The CDR3 totals 15 residues. CDR3 coding DNA: TGTGCCAGCACTAAACTGTCCGTCGGAGGCGGGGAGCTGTTTTTT. Translating it yields CASTKLSVGGGELFF. Drawing the rest from reference TRBV7-9 and TRBJ2-2, the complete variable domain is DTGVSQNPRHKITKRGQNVTFRCDPISEHNRLYWYRQTLGQGPEFLTYFQNEAQLEKSRLLSDRFSAERPKGSFSTLEIQRTEQGDSAMYLCASTKLSVGGGELFFGEGSRLTVL.

The genes are TRBV5-8 and TRBJ1-4, with D unclear. The germline V and J ends were trimmed by 2 bases and 8 bases, with 7 bases remaining between them. Germline V gives CDR1 SGHTS, CDR2 YDEGEE. CDR3 size: 12 residues. As DNA, the CDR3 is TGTGCCAGCAGCTTTCCAGGAGAAAAACTGTTTTTT. Its protein is CASSFPGEKLFF.

The chain has TRBV7-3 and TRBJ1-1; TRBD1 is a possible D gene (5 bases). The CDR3 is made up of 14 amino acids. Germline V lookup: CDR1 SGHTA, CDR2 FQGTGA. V was pared by 0 bases and J by 6 bases, with 11 bases between. The CDR3 region is CASSLTPGGAEAFF. The CDR3 bases are TGTGCCAGCAGCTTAACCCCCGGAGGGGCTGAAGCTTTCTTT.

V usage is TRBV6-6 and J usage is TRBJ1-5, with 7 positions matching TRBD1. The CDR3 covers 16 residues. Germline V gene lookup returns CDR1 MNHNY and CDR2 SVGAGI (reference sequence). V shed 9 bases and J 0 bases; nucleotides not matched to a gene: 11. The CDR3: CASGDSLGYSNQPQHF. CDR3 coding DNA: TGTGCCAGTGGGGACAGCCTTGGCTATAGCAATCAGCCCCAGCATTTT.

CDR3 in amino acids: CASSAEVGNQPQHF. CDR3 in DNA: TGTGCCAGCAGCGCGGAGGTGGGCAATCAGCCCCAGCATTTT. This chain uses TRBV2 with TRBJ1-5; the D is unclear. CDR1 and CDR2 (germline): SNHLY, FYNNEI. The CDR3 totals 14 residues. V was shortened by 6 bases and J by 2 bases, with 11 bases between the two germline ends.

J is TRBJ1-4 and V is TRBV30, with D maybe TRBD1 (6 bases). Between the trimmed V and J ends, which lost 3 bases and 4 bases, there was a span of 12 bases. Germline V CDR1 and CDR2: GTSNPN, SVGIG (reference sequence). This CDR3 comprises 14 residues. This CDR3 reads CAWRFRGDNEKLFF. CDR3 DNA: TGTGCCTGGAGATTCAGGGGCGATAATGAAAAACTGTTTTTT.

This chain connects TRBV29-1 to TRBJ1-1, with D possibly being TRBD1 (5 bases). Trimming pared 3 bases from V and 6 bases from J, leaving 14 bases between. CDR3 length equals 13 residues. The germline CDR1 and CDR2 sequences are SQVTM and ANQGSEA. The CDR3 DNA follows: TGCAGCGTTGAGCCAGGGTTGGAGCCTGAAGCTTTCTTT. It is translated as CSVEPGLEPEAFF.

V is TRBV5-1 and J is TRBJ1-2, with 10 nucleotides matching TRBD1. Germline CDR1 and CDR2: SGHRS and YFSETQ. The junction had 6 bases not matched to a gene; V was cut back by 4 bases and J by 6 bases. This CDR3 spans 14 amino acids. Written as DNA, the CDR3 is TGCGCCAGCAGCACCGGACAGGGGGTGGATGGCTACACCTTC. Its protein product is CASSTGQGVDGYTF. The whole variable domain, remainder taken from reference TRBV5-1 and TRBJ1-2, is KAGVTQTPRYLIKTRGQQVTLSCSPISGHRSVSWYQQTPGQGLQFLFEYFSETQRNKGNFPGRFSGRQFSNSRSEMNVSTLELGDSALYLCASSTGQGVDGYTFGSGTRLTVV.

The V and J genes are TRBV25-1 and TRBJ1-2, with TRBD1 matching 7 bases. The CDR3 runs 13 residues. Germline loops: CDR1 MGHDK, CDR2 SYGVNS. Trimming at V came to 4 bases and at J to 3 bases, leaving 2 bases not matched to a gene. CDR3 region: CASSVQGDYGYTF. In DNA, the CDR3 is TGTGCCAGCAGTGTGCAGGGGGACTATGGCTACACCTTC.